This T cell receptor (beta chain) was captured in a study of shared clonotypes between healthy human individuals. Each sample came from a Caucasian adult donor living in Nashville, Tennessee. A CD45RA-negative memory subset and a CD45RA+ naive subset were separated from the CD4+ cells. This clone was seen a single time. What it binds is unknown. At one of its ends the junction is not consistent with the germline gene, which may arise from a read error. The CDR3 consists of 11 residues. The V gene's germline CDR1 is MNHNS and CDR2 SASEGT. Notes on the study in general: In general, naive subsets displayed greater estimated richness than memory subsets did. Represented diversity (both genetic and exposure-history) was limited by the small number of donors.

The table came from immunoSEQ multiplex PCR; TCRdb's copy has only in-frame clones and leaves some out. Of around 1.6 million clones listed, roughly 98% were seen once; the top ten hold approximately 0.44%. The source of this sequence is a man aged 30 to 45 in good health. This chain uses TRBV6-1 with TRBJ2-6; 7 bases agree with TRBD2. The sample comprised naive CD4+ T cells sorted from blood. Documented subset: CD45RA+ positively selected. CDR3 bases: TGTGCCAGCAGTGAAAGGGGCGGGAGTGCTTTC. Translating gives CASSERGGSAF.